This TCR beta chain was captured in a study of T cell responses to AZD1222 COVID-19 vaccine. Study-wide results and caveats: There were mostly white British donors and more females than males, and clonal diversity was possibly underestimated. The study found Spike-specific TCR breadth and depth rose after two AZD1222 doses.

The method was immunoSEQ multiplex PCR; TCRdb's version includes in-frame clones alone and lacks a portion of them. The sample gives 95,000 to 150,000 clones, 87% of which show up once; just over 2.5% is in the top ten. Second-dose intervals near 4 or 12 weeks were combined. CDR1 and CDR2 from the germline V gene are SGDLS and YYNGEE. This CDR3 region has 13 residues. The germline V and J ends were trimmed by 5 bases and 3 bases, with 11 bases remaining between them. Comment on this clone: Its target is not known.

The sequences come from peripheral blood, collected 28 days after the second AZD1222 dose. This TCR was sampled from an adult who received the AZD1222 COVID-19 vaccine. V is TRBV9 and J is TRBJ1-1, with D possibly matching TRBD1 (5 bases). CDR3 DNA sequence: TGTGCCAGCAGACTCCTAGGGGACACTGAAGCTTTCTTT. As protein: CASRLLGDTEAFF.